Listed below are T cell receptor beta chains from one sample, sequenced in a study of tumor and adjacent non-tumor tissue in lung cancer. Each CDR3 protein gets one entry after TCRdb re-called the multiplex PCR reads with MiXCR. The sample consists of about 75,000 distinct CDR3 sequences, about two thirds of them appearing once. Sequenced sample: distant non-tumor lung tissue. These receptors were taken from a woman between 45 and 60 years old with non-small cell lung cancer. CDR3s include the opening cysteine and the closing phenylalanine or tryptophan. Fields, in order: CDR3 protein, V gene, J gene.

CVSSSRTGQNEQFF,TRBV12-3/TRBV12-4,TRBJ2-1
CASSFGGGYQETQYF,TRBV12-3/TRBV12-4,TRBJ2-5
CATAGTGSYEQYF,TRBV24-1,TRBJ2-7
CAWSKRSGGLQETQYF,TRBV30,TRBJ2-5
CASTLVTSGRAVGPHNEQFF,TRBV28,TRBJ2-1
CASSPLATGTYNEQFF,TRBV21-1,TRBJ2-1
CASKGLAGGSGELFF,TRBV12-3/TRBV12-4,TRBJ2-2
CSVGDGLNIEAFF,TRBV29-1,TRBJ1-1
CASSSSNKPQHF,TRBV6-1,TRBJ1-5
CASSLGENIQETQYF,TRBV11-2,TRBJ2-5
CSVLLGLGFVSIQYF,TRBV29-1,TRBJ2-4
CASSKTSGLAGAHVQFF,TRBV4-3,TRBJ2-1
CASSQDRYWAKTEAFF,TRBV4-1,TRBJ1-1
CSAVPEGGRNSPLHF,TRBV20-1,TRBJ1-6
CASRPGPYFSSGETQYF,TRBV4-1,TRBJ2-5
CASRPQGIGELFF,TRBV27,TRBJ2-2
CTSSYSRGPGQAFF,TRBV6-6,TRBJ1-1
CASCACGGETQYF,TRBV28,TRBJ2-5
CSTREGTGEFRNEQSF,TRBV20-1,TRBJ2-1
CASSLKGVSGLAVPGELFF,TRBV11-2,TRBJ2-2
CASSQQSYDYTF,TRBV4-2,TRBJ1-2
CASCYQLEARGYNEQFF,TRBV6-5,TRBJ2-1
CASSQTVNEKLFF,TRBV4-2,TRBJ1-4
CASSPGTGLNTQYF,TRBV7-2,TRBJ2-3
CTSSQDRYRANIEAVF,TRBV4-1,TRBJ1-1
CASSQYLYRGNTEPFF,TRBV4-1,TRBJ1-1
CASISGGGAPGELLF,TRBV11-3,TRBJ2-2
CASSPGGDEQFF,TRBV18,TRBJ2-1
CVSSLGLVNEQYF,TRBV11-2,TRBJ2-7
CSASGGTDTHYF,TRBV20-1,TRBJ2-3
CASSYTSGSTDMQYF,TRBV6-2/TRBV6-3,TRBJ2-3
CSVVLYMGSGYTF,TRBV29-1,TRBJ1-2
CASTLGTGISYELYF,TRBV13,TRBJ2-7
CASSFFGHGGLPAGEQFF,TRBV11-1,TRBJ2-1
CASTTHVFATNEKLFF,TRBV12-3/TRBV12-4,TRBJ1-4
CASSPVGGKRNSPLDF,TRBV28,TRBJ1-6
CASRSGTGVTYEQYF,TRBV11-2,TRBJ2-7
CSTSSGRATEAFF,TRBV20-1,TRBJ1-1
CVSRMKTGNSYEQYF,TRBV11-2,TRBJ2-7
CASRQYEQYF,TRBV6-1,TRBJ2-7
CASSLMGSSPLHF,TRBV11-2,TRBJ1-6
CASSFLNQPQHF,TRBV12-3/TRBV12-4,TRBJ1-5
CASSPTSGNSYNEQFF,TRBV28,TRBJ2-1
CASSQPSSGANVPNF,TRBV4-2,TRBJ2-6